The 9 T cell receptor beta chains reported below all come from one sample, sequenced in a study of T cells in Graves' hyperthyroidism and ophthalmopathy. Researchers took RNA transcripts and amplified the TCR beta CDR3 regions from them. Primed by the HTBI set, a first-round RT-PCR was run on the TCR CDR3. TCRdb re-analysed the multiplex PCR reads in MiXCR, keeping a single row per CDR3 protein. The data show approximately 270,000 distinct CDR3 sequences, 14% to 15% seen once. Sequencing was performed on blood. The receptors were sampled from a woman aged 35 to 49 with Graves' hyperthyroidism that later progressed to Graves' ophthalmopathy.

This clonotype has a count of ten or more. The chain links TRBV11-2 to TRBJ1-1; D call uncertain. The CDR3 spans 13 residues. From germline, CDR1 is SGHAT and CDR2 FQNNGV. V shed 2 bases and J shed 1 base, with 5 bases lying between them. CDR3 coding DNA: TGTGCCAGCAGCTTAACGGGGAACACTGAAGCTTTCTTT. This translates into CASSLTGNTEAFF.

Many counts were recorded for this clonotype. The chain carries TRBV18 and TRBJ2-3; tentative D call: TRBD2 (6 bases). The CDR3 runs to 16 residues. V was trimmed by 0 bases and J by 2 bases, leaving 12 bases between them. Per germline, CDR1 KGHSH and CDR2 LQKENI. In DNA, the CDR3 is TGTGCCAGCTCACCACCGGCGGGAATCGCCACAGATACGCAGTATTTT. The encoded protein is CASSPPAGIATDTQYF.

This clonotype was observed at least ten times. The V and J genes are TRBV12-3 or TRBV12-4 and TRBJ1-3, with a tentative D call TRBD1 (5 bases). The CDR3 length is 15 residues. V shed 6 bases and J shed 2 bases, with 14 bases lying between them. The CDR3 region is CASSRGGGTGNTIYF. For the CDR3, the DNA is TGTGCCAGCAGCCGGGGGGGGGGAACTGGAAACACCATATATTTT.

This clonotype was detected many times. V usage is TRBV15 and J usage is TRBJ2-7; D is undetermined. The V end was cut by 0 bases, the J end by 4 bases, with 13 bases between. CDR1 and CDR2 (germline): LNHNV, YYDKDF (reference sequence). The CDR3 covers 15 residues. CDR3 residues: CATSRDRGLGYEQYF. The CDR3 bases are TGTGCCACCAGCAGAGATCGTGGGTTGGGTTACGAGCAGTACTTC.

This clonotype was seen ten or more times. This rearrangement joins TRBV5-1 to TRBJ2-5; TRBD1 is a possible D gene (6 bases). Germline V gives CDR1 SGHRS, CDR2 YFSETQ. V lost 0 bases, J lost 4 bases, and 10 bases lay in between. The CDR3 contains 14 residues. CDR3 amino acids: CASSLDREGETQYF. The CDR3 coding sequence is TGCGCCAGCAGCTTGGACAGGGAAGGAGAGACCCAGTACTTC.

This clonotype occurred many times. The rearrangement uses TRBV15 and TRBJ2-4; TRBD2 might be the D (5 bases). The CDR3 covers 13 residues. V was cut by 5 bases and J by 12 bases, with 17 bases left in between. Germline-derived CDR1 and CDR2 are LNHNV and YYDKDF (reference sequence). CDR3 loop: CATSAARRGSQYF. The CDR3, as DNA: TGTGCCACCAGCGCCGCCAGGCGAGGGTCTCAGTACTTC.

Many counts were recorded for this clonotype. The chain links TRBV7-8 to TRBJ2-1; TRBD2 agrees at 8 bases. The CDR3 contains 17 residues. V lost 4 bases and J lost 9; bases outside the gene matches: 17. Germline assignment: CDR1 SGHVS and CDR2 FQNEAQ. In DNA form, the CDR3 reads TGTGCCAGCAGCTCTCGGTCTAGCGGGTTTCTAGTTAGTGAGCAGTTCTTC. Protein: CASSSRSSGFLVSEQFF. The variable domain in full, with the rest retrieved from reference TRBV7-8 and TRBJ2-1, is GAGVSQSPRYKVAKRGQDVALRCDPISGHVSLFWYQQALGQGPEFLTYFQNEAQLDKSGLPSDRFFAERPEGSVSTLKIQRTQQEDSAVYLCASSSRSSGFLVSEQFFGPGTRLTVL.

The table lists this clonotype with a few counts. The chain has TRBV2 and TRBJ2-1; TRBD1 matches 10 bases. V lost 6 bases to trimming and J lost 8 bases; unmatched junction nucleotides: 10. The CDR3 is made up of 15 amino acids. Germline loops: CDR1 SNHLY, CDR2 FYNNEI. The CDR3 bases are TGTGCCAGCAGGGGGGGGACAGGGGCCTTGGATGAGCAGTTCTTC. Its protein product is CASRGGTGALDEQFF.

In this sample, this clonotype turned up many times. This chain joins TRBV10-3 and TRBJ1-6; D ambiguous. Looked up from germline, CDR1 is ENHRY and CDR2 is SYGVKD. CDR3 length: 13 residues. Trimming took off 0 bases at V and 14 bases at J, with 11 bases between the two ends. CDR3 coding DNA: TGTGCCATCAGTGAGTCGCCCCAACCCACCCTCCACTTT. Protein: CAISESPQPTLHF.